This TCR beta chain was observed in a study of OX40 agonist ivuxolimab in advanced cancers. About the research overall: At roughly 83% male, the cohort had a mean age of 60 years, ranging from about 23 to 80.

The data were produced by immunoSEQ multiplex PCR, yet TCRdb's version contains in-frame clones alone and is incomplete. The data contain approximately 76,000 clones, roughly 94% of them singletons. Regarding the study as a whole: On average, CD8+ T cells showed a greater number of expanded clones than CD4+.

Notes on this clone: Its target is unknown.

The CDR3 contains 17 residues. Germline V CDR1 and CDR2: SGHTA, FQGNSA. Trimming at V came to 3 bases and at J to 1 base, leaving 12 bases not matched to a gene. This material consisted of CD4+ or CD8+ T cells sorted from blood, taken in a trial of the OX40 agonist ivuxolimab. This chain uses TRBV7-2 with TRBJ2-7; TRBD2 agrees at 7 bases. The sequence came from an adult with an advanced solid tumor such as melanoma, head and neck, liver or kidney cancer. The CDR3 DNA reads TGTGCCAGCAGCTTGGGAGGATGGACTAGGGAATCCTACGAGCAGTACTTC. Its translation is CASSLGGWTRESYEQYF.